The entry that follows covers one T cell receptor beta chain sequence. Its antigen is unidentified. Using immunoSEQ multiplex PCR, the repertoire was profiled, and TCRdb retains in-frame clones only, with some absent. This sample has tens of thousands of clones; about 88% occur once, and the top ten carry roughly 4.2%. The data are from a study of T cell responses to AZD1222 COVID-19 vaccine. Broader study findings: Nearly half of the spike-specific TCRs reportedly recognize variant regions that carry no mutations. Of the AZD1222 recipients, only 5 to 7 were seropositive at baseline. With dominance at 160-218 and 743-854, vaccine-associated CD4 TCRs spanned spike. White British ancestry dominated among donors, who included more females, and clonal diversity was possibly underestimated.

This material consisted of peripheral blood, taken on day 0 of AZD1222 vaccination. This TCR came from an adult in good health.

In nucleotides, the CDR3 is TGTGCCAGCAGCTTAGCGCTATCCGGGACCGGGGAGCTGTTTTTT. Translated: CASSLALSGTGELFF. The V and J genes are TRBV7-9 and TRBJ2-2; D gene uncertain. This CDR3 contains 15 residues. Germline V gene lookup returns CDR1 SEHNR and CDR2 FQNEAQ (reference sequence). Deletions cut 0 bases from V and 5 bases from J, with 10 bases between.